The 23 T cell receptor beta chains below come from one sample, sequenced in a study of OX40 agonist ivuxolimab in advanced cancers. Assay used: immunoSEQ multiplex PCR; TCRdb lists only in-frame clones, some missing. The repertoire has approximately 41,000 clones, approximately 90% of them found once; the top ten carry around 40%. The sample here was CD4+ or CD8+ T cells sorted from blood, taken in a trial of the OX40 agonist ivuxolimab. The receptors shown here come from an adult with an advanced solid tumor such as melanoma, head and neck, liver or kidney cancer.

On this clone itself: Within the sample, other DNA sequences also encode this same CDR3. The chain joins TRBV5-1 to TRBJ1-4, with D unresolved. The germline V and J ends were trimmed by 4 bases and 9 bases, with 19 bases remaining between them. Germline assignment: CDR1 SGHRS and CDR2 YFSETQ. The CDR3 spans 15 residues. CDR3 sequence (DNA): TGCGCCAGCAGCAGCACACCCCGGCCGGGCCAAAAACTGTTTTTT. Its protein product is CASSSTPRPGQKLFF. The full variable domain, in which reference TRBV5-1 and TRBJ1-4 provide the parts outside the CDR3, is KAGVTQTPRYLIKTRGQQVTLSCSPISGHRSVSWYQQTPGQGLQFLFEYFSETQRNKGNFPGRFSGRQFSNSRSEMNVSTLELGDSALYLCASSSTPRPGQKLFFGSGTQLSVL.

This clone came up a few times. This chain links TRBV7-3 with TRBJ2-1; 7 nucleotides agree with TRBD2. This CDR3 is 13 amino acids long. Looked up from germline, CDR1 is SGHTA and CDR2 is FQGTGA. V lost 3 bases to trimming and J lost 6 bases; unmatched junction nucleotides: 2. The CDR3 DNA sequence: TGTGCCAGCAGCTTGGGGACTACCAATGAGCAGTTCTTC. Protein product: CASSLGTTNEQFF.

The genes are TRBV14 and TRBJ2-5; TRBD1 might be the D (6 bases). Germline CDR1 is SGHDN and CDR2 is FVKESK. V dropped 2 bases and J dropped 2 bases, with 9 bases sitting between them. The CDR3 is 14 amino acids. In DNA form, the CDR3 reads TGTGCCAGCAGCCAATGGACAGTTCAAGAGACCCAGTACTTC. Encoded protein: CASSQWTVQETQYF.

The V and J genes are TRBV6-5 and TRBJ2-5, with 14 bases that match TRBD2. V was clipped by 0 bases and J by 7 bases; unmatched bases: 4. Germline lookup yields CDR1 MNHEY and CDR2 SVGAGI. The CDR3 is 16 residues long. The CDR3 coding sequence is TGTGCCAGCAGTTACTCTGGACTAGCGGGAGGTGGGACCCAGTACTTC. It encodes CASSYSGLAGGGTQYF.

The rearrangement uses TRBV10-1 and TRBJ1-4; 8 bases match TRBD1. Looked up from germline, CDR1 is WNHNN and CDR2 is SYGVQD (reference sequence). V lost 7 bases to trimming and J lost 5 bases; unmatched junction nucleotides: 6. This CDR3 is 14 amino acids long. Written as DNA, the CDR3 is TGCGCCAGCAATTCTGGACAGGGAAATGAAAAACTGTTTTTT. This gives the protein CASNSGQGNEKLFF.

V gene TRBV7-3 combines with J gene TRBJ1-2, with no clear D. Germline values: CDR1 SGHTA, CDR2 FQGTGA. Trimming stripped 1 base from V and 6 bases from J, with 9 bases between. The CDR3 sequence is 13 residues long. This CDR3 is CASSLSAANGYTF. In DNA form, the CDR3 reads TGTGCCAGCAGCTTAAGTGCAGCTAATGGCTACACCTTC. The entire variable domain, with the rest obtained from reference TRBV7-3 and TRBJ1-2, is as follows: GAGVSQTPSNKVTEKGKYVELRCDPISGHTALYWYRQSLGQGPEFLIYFQGTGAADDSGLPNDRFFAVRPEGSVSTLKIQRTERGDSAVYLCASSLSAANGYTFGSGTRLTVV.

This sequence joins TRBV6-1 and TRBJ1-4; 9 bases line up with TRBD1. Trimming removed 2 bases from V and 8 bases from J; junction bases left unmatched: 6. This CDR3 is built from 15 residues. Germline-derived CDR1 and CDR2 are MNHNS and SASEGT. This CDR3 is CASSERDRDYEKLFF. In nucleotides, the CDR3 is TGTGCCAGCAGTGAAAGGGACAGGGATTACGAAAAACTGTTTTTT.

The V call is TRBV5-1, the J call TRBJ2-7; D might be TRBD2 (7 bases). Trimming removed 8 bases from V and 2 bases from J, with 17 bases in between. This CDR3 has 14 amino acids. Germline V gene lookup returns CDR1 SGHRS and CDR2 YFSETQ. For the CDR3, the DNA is TGCGCCAGTTCTGCTGGGGGGGCAACCTACGAGCAGTACTTC. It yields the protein CASSAGGATYEQYF.

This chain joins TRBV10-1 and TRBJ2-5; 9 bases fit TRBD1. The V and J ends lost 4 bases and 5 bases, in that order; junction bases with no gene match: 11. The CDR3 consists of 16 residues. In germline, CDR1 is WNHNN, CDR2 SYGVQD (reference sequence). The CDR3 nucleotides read TGCGCCAGCAGTGCCATACGGGGGGACAGGGTTGAGACCCAGTACTTC. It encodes CASSAIRGDRVETQYF.

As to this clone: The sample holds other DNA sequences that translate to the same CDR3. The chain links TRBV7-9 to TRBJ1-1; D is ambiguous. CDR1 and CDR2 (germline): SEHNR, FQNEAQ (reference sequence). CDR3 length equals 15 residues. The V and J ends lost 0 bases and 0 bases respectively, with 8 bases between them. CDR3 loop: CASSLAEQLNTEAFF. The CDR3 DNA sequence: TGTGCCAGCAGCTTAGCCGAACAGTTGAACACTGAAGCTTTCTTT.

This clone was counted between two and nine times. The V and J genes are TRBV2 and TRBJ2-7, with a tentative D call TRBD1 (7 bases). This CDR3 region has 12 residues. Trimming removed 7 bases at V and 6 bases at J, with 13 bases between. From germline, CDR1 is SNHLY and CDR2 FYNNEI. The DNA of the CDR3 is TGTGCCAGCAAGAGGGGGGACAGCGAGCAGTACTTC. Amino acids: CASKRGDSEQYF.

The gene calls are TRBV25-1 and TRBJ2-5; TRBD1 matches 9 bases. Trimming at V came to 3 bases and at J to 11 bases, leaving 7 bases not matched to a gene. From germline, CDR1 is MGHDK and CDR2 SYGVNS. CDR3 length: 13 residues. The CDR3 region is CASSDYRGHEQYF. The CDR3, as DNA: TGTGCCAGCAGTGATTACAGGGGGCATGAGCAGTACTTC.

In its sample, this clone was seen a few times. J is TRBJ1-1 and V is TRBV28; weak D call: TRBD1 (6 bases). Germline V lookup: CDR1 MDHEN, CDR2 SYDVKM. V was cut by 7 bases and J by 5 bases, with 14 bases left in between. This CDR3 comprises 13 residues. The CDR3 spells CASKKSQGTEAFF. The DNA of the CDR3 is TGTGCCAGCAAAAAATCCCAGGGGACTGAAGCTTTCTTT.

CDR3 nucleotides: TGTGCCAGTAGTCCTAATCCCGCACTAGTGGGGTTTTACAATGAGCAGTTCTTC. Translation: CASSPNPALVGFYNEQFF. The chain links TRBV19 to TRBJ2-1, with D perhaps TRBD2 (5 bases). The V gene's germline CDR1 is LNHDA and CDR2 SQIVND (reference sequence). The CDR3 consists of 18 residues. V was cut by 5 bases and J by 4 bases, with 24 bases left in between.

The chain's CDR3 is CASSLVAGLTYGYTF. The CDR3 DNA is TGTGCCAGCAGTTTAGTAGCAGGGCTTACCTATGGCTACACCTTC. The chain links TRBV28 to TRBJ1-2, with TRBD1 as a possible D gene (5 bases). This CDR3 is 15 amino acids long. Germline V gene data show CDR1 as MDHEN and CDR2 as SYDVKM. V gave up 2 bases and J gave up 4 bases, with 14 bases separating them.

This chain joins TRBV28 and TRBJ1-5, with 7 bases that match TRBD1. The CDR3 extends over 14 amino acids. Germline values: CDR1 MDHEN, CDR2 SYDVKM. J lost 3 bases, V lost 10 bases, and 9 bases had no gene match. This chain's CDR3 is CATAEGGPNQPQHF. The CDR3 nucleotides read TGTGCCACCGCTGAAGGGGGCCCCAATCAGCCCCAGCATTTT. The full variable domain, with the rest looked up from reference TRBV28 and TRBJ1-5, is DVKVTQSSRYLVKRTGEKVFLECVQDMDHENMFWYRQDPGLGLRLIYFSYDVKMKEKGDIPEGYSVSREKKERFSLILESASTNQTSMYLCATAEGGPNQPQHFGDGTRLSIL.

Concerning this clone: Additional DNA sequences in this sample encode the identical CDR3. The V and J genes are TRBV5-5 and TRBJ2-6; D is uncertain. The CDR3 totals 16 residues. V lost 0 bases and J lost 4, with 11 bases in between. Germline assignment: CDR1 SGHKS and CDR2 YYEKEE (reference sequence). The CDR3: CASSLDIQTGANVLTF. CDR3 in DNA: TGTGCCAGCAGCTTGGACATCCAGACAGGGGCCAACGTCCTGACTTTC.

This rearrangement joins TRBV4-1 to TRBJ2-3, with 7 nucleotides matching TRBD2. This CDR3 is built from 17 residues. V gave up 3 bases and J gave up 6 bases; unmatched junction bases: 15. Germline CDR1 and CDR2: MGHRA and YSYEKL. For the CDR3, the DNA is TGCGCCAGCAGCCAGCCACGGAGCCTGGGGGGGGAGGATACGCAGTATTTT. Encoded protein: CASSQPRSLGGEDTQYF.

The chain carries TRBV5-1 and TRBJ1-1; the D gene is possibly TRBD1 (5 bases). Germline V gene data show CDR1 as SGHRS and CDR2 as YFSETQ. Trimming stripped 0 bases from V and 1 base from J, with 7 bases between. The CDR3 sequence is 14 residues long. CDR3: CASSLGQPNTEAFF. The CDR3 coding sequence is TGCGCCAGCAGCTTGGGACAGCCGAACACTGAAGCTTTCTTT.

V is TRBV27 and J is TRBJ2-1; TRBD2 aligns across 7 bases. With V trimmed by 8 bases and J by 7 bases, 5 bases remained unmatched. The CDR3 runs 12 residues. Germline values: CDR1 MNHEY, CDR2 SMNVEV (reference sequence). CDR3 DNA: TGTGCCAGCCGGGACTATCCGAATGAGCAGTTCTTC. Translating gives CASRDYPNEQFF.

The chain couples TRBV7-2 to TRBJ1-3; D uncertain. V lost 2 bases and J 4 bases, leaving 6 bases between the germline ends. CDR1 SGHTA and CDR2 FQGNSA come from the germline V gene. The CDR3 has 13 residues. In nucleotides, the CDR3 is TGTGCCAGCAGCTTATTCTGGGGAAACACCATATATTTT. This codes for CASSLFWGNTIYF.

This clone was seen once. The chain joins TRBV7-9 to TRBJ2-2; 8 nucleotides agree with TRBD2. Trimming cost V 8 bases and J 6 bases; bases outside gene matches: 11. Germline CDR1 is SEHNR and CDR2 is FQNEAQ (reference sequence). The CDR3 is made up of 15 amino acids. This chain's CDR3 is CASGGTRPFPGELFF. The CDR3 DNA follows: TGTGCCAGCGGAGGGACTAGACCCTTCCCCGGGGAGCTGTTTTTT.

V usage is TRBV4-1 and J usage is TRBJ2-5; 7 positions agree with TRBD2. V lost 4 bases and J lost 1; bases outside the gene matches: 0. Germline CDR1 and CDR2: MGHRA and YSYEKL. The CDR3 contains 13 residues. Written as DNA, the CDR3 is TGCGCCAGCAGCCGGACTAGCCAAGAGACCCAGTACTTC. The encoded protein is CASSRTSQETQYF.